This T cell receptor (beta chain) was recovered during a study of blood T cell repertoires in COVID-19. Study-wide context: PBMCs, B-cell-depleted T cells, or T cells provided the cDNA or gDNA that made up the material.

Germline values: CDR1 SGHKS, CDR2 YYEKEE (reference sequence). The CDR3 runs to 16 residues. Trimming took off 2 bases at V and 2 bases at J, with 15 bases between the two ends. Per the study methods: Amplifying reference gene primers gave estimates of nucleated cell counts. Data came from immunoSEQ multiplex PCR; TCRdb stores just in-frame clones and leaves some out. V and J calls and clone size are as listed in that table; D and trimming were resolved from the DNA. The top ten hold just under 7% of the sample, which has 50,000 to 60,000 clones, around 83% seen once. This clonotype was sampled from an older man with active COVID-19. Input material: peripheral blood. The chain joins TRBV5-5 to TRBJ2-3; D unclear. The CDR3 loop reads CASSLLSDGYTDTQYF. The CDR3 DNA is TGTGCCAGCAGCTTATTATCCGACGGGTACACAGATACGCAGTATTTT.